Following are 9 T cell receptor beta chains from one sample sequenced in a study of blood T cell repertoires in COVID-19. Sequencing was performed with immunoSEQ multiplex PCR; in TCRdb, only in-frame clones are kept and a portion is missing. The data contain approximately 300,000 clones, roughly 90% of them seen just once; the ten biggest clones take up about 4.2%. The sample consisted of PBMCs or T cells enriched from blood (not recorded which). The receptors come from a young woman who had been exposed to COVID-19.

The CDR3 DNA is TGTGCCAGCAGTTTCACGGGACTAGACCCAGATACGCAGTATTTT. Amino acid sequence: CASSFTGLDPDTQYF. The V and J genes are TRBV2 and TRBJ2-3; 8 nucleotides align to TRBD2. V was pared by 5 bases and J by 4 bases, with 8 bases of the junction left unmatched. Germline V CDR1 and CDR2: SNHLY, FYNNEI. The CDR3 is made up of 15 amino acids.

For the CDR3, the DNA is TGTGCCAGTAGTAGGACGGGGGGCCCTCGCGAGCAGTACTTC. Amino acids: CASSRTGGPREQYF. This chain links TRBV19 with TRBJ2-7; possible D gene TRBD2, 7 bases. The ends were cut back, 4 bases at V and 6 bases at J, with 16 bases in the middle. Looked up from germline, CDR1 is LNHDA and CDR2 is SQIVND (reference sequence). The CDR3 spans 14 residues.

This clone was observed a single time. The V call is TRBV10-3, the J call TRBJ1-1; weak D call: TRBD1 (6 bases). Trimming took 10 bases from V and 3 from J, leaving 15 bases between them. Germline V gene sequence: CDR1 ENHRY, CDR2 SYGVKD. This CDR3 spans 13 amino acids. CDR3 sequence (DNA): TGTGCCACTTTACAGGGCTTCGACACTGAAGCTTTCTTT. Residues: CATLQGFDTEAFF.

This clone was found a few times. V gene TRBV11-2 combines with J gene TRBJ2-3; TRBD2 agrees at 9 bases. CDR3 length: 17 residues. Trimming took 5 bases from V and 0 from J; bases not matched to a gene: 9. Germline V lookup: CDR1 SGHAT, CDR2 FQNNGV. The CDR3 protein is CASSTRSSGGSTDTQYF. CDR3 sequence (DNA): TGTGCCAGCAGCACGAGGAGTAGCGGGGGTAGCACAGATACGCAGTATTTT.

The rearrangement links TRBV6-1 to TRBJ1-5; 8 bases agree with TRBD1. In germline, CDR1 is MNHNS, CDR2 SASEGT. This CDR3 comprises 15 residues. After removal of 2 bases from V and 7 bases from J, the junction contained 7 bases not matched to a gene. The CDR3 region is CASSEWGQDSQPQHF. DNA of the CDR3: TGTGCCAGCAGTGAATGGGGACAGGATAGCCAGCCCCAGCATTTT.

The chain is built from TRBV7-2 and TRBJ2-5; D uncertain. The CDR3 is 15 amino acids. V was shortened by 3 bases and J by 0 bases, with 11 bases between the two germline ends. The germline gives CDR1 SGHTA, CDR2 FQGNSA. This chain's CDR3 is CASSLFGSYQETQYF. In DNA, the CDR3 is TGTGCCAGCAGCTTGTTTGGCTCGTACCAAGAGACCCAGTACTTC.

V usage is TRBV10-3 and J usage is TRBJ1-6, with TRBD1 matching over 7 bases. V gave up 2 bases and J gave up 9 bases; unmatched junction bases: 7. Germline V gives CDR1 ENHRY, CDR2 SYGVKD. The CDR3 extends over 15 amino acids. In DNA, the CDR3 is TGTGCCATCAGTGAGGAACAGGGGTTGAGTTCACCCCTCCACTTT. Residues: CAISEEQGLSSPLHF.

The chain is built from TRBV4-1 and TRBJ1-1; D is unclear. This CDR3 has 15 residues. Germline-derived CDR1 and CDR2 are MGHRA and YSYEKL. Deletions cut 3 bases from V and 5 bases from J, with 16 bases between. Here the CDR3 DNA reads TGCGCCAGCAGCCACTCTCGGGTGAGACGGACTGAAGCTTTCTTT. Translating it yields CASSHSRVRRTEAFF.

This rearrangement joins TRBV9 to TRBJ2-3; TRBD2 is a possible D gene (6 bases). CDR3 length: 15 residues. Germline CDR1 is SGDLS and CDR2 is YYNGEE. V dropped 0 bases and J dropped 5 bases, with 13 bases sitting between them. The CDR3 region has the DNA TGTGCCAGCAGCGTAGCGGGACGGAGGGGAGATACGCAGTATTTT. Translating it yields CASSVAGRRGDTQYF.